Presented here are 23 T cell receptor beta chains from one specimen sequenced in a study of CD8 T cells in Susac syndrome. With random hexamers, reverse transcription was performed on about 0.5 to 1 ug of RNA. Using its own MiXCR run on the immunoSEQ multiplex PCR reads, TCRdb lists one record per CDR3 protein. The repertoire consists of approximately 130,000 distinct CDR3 sequences, with approximately 89% occurring once and the leading ten covering under 0.25%. The source material was CD8+ T cells from PBMCs. The receptors were sampled from a human donor with multiple sclerosis.

DNA of the CDR3: TGTGCCAGTAGTATAGATCATCCCCCCGGTGAGCAGTTCTTC. Translated: CASSIDHPPGEQFF. The chain uses TRBV19 and TRBJ2-1; D uncertain. The germline V and J ends were trimmed by 0 bases and 9 bases, with 12 bases remaining between them. CDR1 LNHDA and CDR2 SQIVND come from the germline V gene (reference sequence). The CDR3 runs 14 residues.

This chain uses TRBV13 with TRBJ2-7, with 9 bases lining up with TRBD1. Germline trimming cut 3 bases from V and 3 bases from J; bases unmatched to any gene: 6. Germline loops: CDR1 PRHDT, CDR2 FYEKMQ (reference sequence). The CDR3 covers 15 residues. The CDR3 DNA follows: TGTGCCAGCAGCTTGGGGACAGGGTCGGGCTACGAGCAGTACTTC. It is translated as CASSLGTGSGYEQYF.

The chain joins TRBV2 to TRBJ2-2, with TRBD1 identical over 8 bases. Looked up from germline, CDR1 is SNHLY and CDR2 is FYNNEI. V was clipped by 6 bases and J by 1 base; unmatched bases: 4. The CDR3 runs 15 residues. Here the CDR3 DNA reads TGTGCCAGCAGGTCCGGGACAGGGAACACCGGGGAGCTGTTTTTT. Amino acids: CASRSGTGNTGELFF.

The count of this clonotype is one. The J gene is TRBJ1-2, the V gene TRBV20-1, with D unclear. Germline V gene lookup returns CDR1 DFQATT and CDR2 SNEGSKA (reference sequence). CDR3 size: 16 residues. Trimming left V 5 bases short and J 5 bases short, with 24 bases between. CDR3 sequence reads: CSAALSILGSEYGYTF. The DNA of the CDR3 is TGCAGTGCTGCCCTAAGCATTCTCGGCTCTGAGTATGGCTACACCTTC.

The CDR3 DNA follows: TGTGCCAGCAGCTTAGTCCAGGCCAATGAGCAGTTCTTC. Translation: CASSLVQANEQFF. The genes are TRBV7-6 and TRBJ2-1, with unresolved D. V dropped 1 base and J dropped 6 bases, with 7 bases sitting between them. This CDR3 is built from 13 residues. Germline V gives CDR1 SGHVS, CDR2 FNYEAQ.

The chain combines TRBV20-1 with TRBJ2-7, with 9 nucleotides matching TRBD1. V lost 6 bases and J lost 3; bases outside the gene matches: 6. The CDR3 extends over 13 amino acids. Germline CDR1 reads DFQATT; CDR2 reads SNEGSKA (reference sequence). CDR3 region: CSATGGDLYEQYF. As DNA, the CDR3 is TGCAGTGCGACAGGGGGAGACCTCTACGAGCAGTACTTC.

The chain is built from TRBV6-5 and TRBJ2-7; 7 positions match TRBD2. V trimming: 4 bases; J trimming: 4 bases; junction bases outside the gene matches: 7. The germline V gene encodes CDR1 MNHEY and CDR2 SVGAGI. The CDR3 runs to 14 residues. The CDR3 nucleotides are TGTGCCAGCAGTTTCGGGGGGAGGGAATACGAGCAGTACTTC. Translated: CASSFGGREYEQYF.

The J gene is TRBJ2-4, the V gene TRBV20-1; 9 nucleotides line up with TRBD2. Germline V gives CDR1 DFQATT, CDR2 SNEGSKA (reference sequence). Trimming removed 2 bases from V and 0 bases from J; junction bases left unmatched: 17. The CDR3 runs 20 residues. CDR3 amino acids: CSARPRLLAGGLLAKNIQYF. The CDR3 bases are TGCAGTGCTAGACCTCGCCTACTAGCGGGTGGGCTTTTAGCCAAAAACATTCAGTACTTC.

The gene calls are TRBV4-1 and TRBJ1-3, with D perhaps TRBD1 (5 bases). This CDR3 comprises 16 residues. Germline V gene lookup returns CDR1 MGHRA and CDR2 YSYEKL. V shed 1 base and J shed 3 bases, with 13 bases lying between them. CDR3 sequence reads: CASSQGDSWGGNTIYF. The CDR3 DNA is TGCGCCAGCAGCCAAGGGGACTCTTGGGGTGGAAACACCATATATTTT.

The V gene is TRBV7-9, the J gene TRBJ2-7; D gene unclear. CDR1 is SEHNR and CDR2 is FQNEAQ in the germline V gene (reference sequence). The CDR3 is 14 amino acids. V dropped 5 bases and J dropped 2 bases, with 13 bases sitting between them. The CDR3 DNA reads TGTGCCAGCAGCCCCCCAGGCAATACCTACGAGCAGTACTTC. As protein: CASSPPGNTYEQYF.

The V and J genes are TRBV4-2 and TRBJ1-3; D gene ambiguous. Deletions cut 0 bases from V and 0 bases from J, with 6 bases between. CDR1 is LGHNA and CDR2 is YNFKEQ in the germline V gene. The CDR3 consists of 15 residues. In DNA form, the CDR3 reads TGTGCCAGCAGCCAAGACTGGTACTCTGGAAACACCATATATTTT. It translates to CASSQDWYSGNTIYF.

The rearrangement uses TRBV2 and TRBJ2-7; TRBD1 is a possible D gene (6 bases). Trimming cost V 8 bases and J 3 bases, with 11 bases left between them. The CDR3 sequence is 12 residues long. Germline V gene lookup returns CDR1 SNHLY and CDR2 FYNNEI. The CDR3, as DNA: TGTGCCAGCTTTAAGGACAGCTACGAGCAGTACTTC. This gives the protein CASFKDSYEQYF.

This sequence joins TRBV5-1 and TRBJ2-6; unclear D gene. The germline V and J ends were trimmed by 4 bases and 3 bases, with 5 bases remaining between them. The germline gives CDR1 SGHRS, CDR2 YFSETQ. This CDR3 is 13 amino acids long. Here the CDR3 reads CASSHGGANVLTF. The CDR3 DNA sequence: TGCGCCAGCAGCCACGGTGGGGCCAACGTCCTGACTTTC. Filled out from reference TRBV5-1 and TRBJ2-6, the complete variable domain reads KAGVTQTPRYLIKTRGQQVTLSCSPISGHRSVSWYQQTPGQGLQFLFEYFSETQRNKGNFPGRFSGRQFSNSRSEMNVSTLELGDSALYLCASSHGGANVLTFGAGSRLTVL.

The chain has TRBV11-2 and TRBJ2-7; TRBD2 matches at 8 bases. The V and J ends lost 5 bases and 0 bases, in that order; junction bases with no gene match: 15. The CDR3 loop spans 18 amino acids. CDR1 SGHAT and CDR2 FQNNGV come from the germline V gene. CDR3 sequence reads: CASSPPSLLAADSYEQYF. The CDR3 DNA reads TGTGCCAGCAGCCCCCCGTCATTACTAGCGGCCGACTCCTACGAGCAGTACTTC.

The J gene is TRBJ2-3, the V gene TRBV7-9; 8 nucleotides agree with TRBD1. V lost 5 bases and J lost 1; bases outside the gene matches: 5. Looked up from germline, CDR1 is SEHNR and CDR2 is FQNEAQ (reference sequence). The CDR3 is made up of 15 amino acids. In nucleotides, the CDR3 is TGTGCCAGCAGCCCAGGGGGCTTTGGCACAGATACGCAGTATTTT. It encodes CASSPGGFGTDTQYF. Full variable domain (missing parts from reference TRBV7-9 and TRBJ2-3): DTGVSQNPRHKITKRGQNVTFRCDPISEHNRLYWYRQTLGQGPEFLTYFQNEAQLEKSRLLSDRFSAERPKGSFSTLEIQRTEQGDSAMYLCASSPGGFGTDTQYFGPGTRLTVL.

The chain carries TRBV4-1 and TRBJ2-1, with 7 bases lining up with TRBD1. This CDR3 comprises 16 residues. V gave up 4 bases and J gave up 6 bases; unmatched junction bases: 12. CDR1 is MGHRA, CDR2 YSYEKL, per germline. The CDR3 spells CASSLSPGQPFNEQFF. Here the CDR3 DNA reads TGCGCCAGCAGCCTCTCCCCGGGACAGCCTTTCAATGAGCAGTTCTTC.

A few counts support this clonotype. The chain carries TRBV27 and TRBJ2-5; no reliable D call. The CDR3 is made up of 11 amino acids. Per the germline V gene, CDR1 is MNHEY and CDR2 is SMNVEV (reference sequence). Trimming cost V 4 bases and J 7 bases, with 7 bases left between them. The DNA of the CDR3 is TGTGCCAGCAGTTGGGCCGGGACCCAGTACTTC. Its protein product is CASSWAGTQYF.

This clonotype was picked up one time. The V and J genes are TRBV5-6 and TRBJ1-2; D is perhaps TRBD1 (5 bases). Germline V gives CDR1 SGHDT, CDR2 YYEEEE. V lost 7 bases and J lost 4, with 14 bases in between. There are 13 residues in the CDR3. CDR3 protein: CASLKQEIYGYTF. The CDR3 coding sequence is TGTGCCAGCCTGAAACAGGAGATCTATGGCTACACCTTC. Complete variable domain (other parts from reference TRBV5-6 and TRBJ1-2): DAGVTQSPTHLIKTRGQQVTLRCSPKSGHDTVSWYQQALGQGPQFIFQYYEEEERQRGNFPDRFSGHQFPNYSSELNVNALLLGDSALYLCASLKQEIYGYTFGSGTRLTVV.

The chain recombines TRBV12-3 or TRBV12-4 with TRBJ1-1, with D perhaps matching TRBD1 (5 bases). Between the trimmed V and J ends, which lost 1 base and 5 bases, there was a span of 11 bases. The CDR3 sequence is 14 residues long. The CDR3 region is CASSLGGSRTEAFF. The CDR3 DNA sequence: TGTGCCAGCAGTTTAGGGGGGAGTAGGACTGAAGCTTTCTTT.

The chain carries TRBV6-2 or TRBV6-3 and TRBJ2-2, with D hard to call. The V and J ends lost 6 bases and 4 bases respectively, with 3 bases between them. The CDR3 extends over 11 amino acids. Germline lookup yields CDR1 MNHEY and CDR2 SVGEGT. CDR3 sequence (DNA): TGTGCCAGCAGCGGCACCGGGGAGCTGTTTTTT. It specifies CASSGTGELFF.

This clonotype appeared a single time. The chain couples TRBV2 to TRBJ2-1; 7 bases line up with TRBD2. V lost 4 bases, J lost 6 bases, and 18 bases stayed unmatched. This CDR3 has 18 residues. The germline V gene has CDR1 SNHLY and CDR2 FYNNEI. CDR3 region: CASSGLAESATDLNEQFF. The CDR3 nucleotides read TGTGCCAGCAGTGGGCTAGCGGAATCCGCCACCGACCTCAATGAGCAGTTCTTC.

This clonotype has just one count. V gene TRBV29-1 combines with J gene TRBJ1-1; D not certain. CDR3 length: 14 amino acids. CDR1 and CDR2 from the germline V gene are SQVTM and ANQGSEA. V shed 3 bases and J shed 7 bases, with 18 bases lying between them. The CDR3 sequence: CSVDVVDVGGEAFF. CDR3 nucleotide sequence: TGCAGCGTTGACGTGGTGGACGTTGGTGGTGAAGCTTTCTTT.

CDR3 residues: CASSPLPRDRDYEQYF. In DNA, the CDR3 is TGTGCCAGCAGTCCTCTACCCCGGGACAGGGACTACGAGCAGTACTTC. V is TRBV7-2 and J is TRBJ2-7; 9 positions match TRBD1. With V trimmed by 6 bases and J by 3 bases, 12 bases remained unmatched. CDR3 length: 16 amino acids. The V gene's germline CDR1 is SGHTA and CDR2 FQGNSA.